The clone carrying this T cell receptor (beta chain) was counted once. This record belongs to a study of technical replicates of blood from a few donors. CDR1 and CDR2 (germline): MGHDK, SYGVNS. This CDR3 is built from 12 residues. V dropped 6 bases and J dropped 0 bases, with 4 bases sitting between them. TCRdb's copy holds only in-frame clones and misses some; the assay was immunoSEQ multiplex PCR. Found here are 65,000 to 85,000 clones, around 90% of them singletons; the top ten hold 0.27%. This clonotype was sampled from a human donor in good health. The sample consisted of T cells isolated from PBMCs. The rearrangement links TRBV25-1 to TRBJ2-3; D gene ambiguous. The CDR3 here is CASSPSTDTQYF. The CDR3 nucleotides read TGTGCCAGCAGCCCTAGCACAGATACGCAGTATTTT.